The T cell receptor (beta chain) under discussion was sequenced for a study of cytomegalovirus exposure and HLA in healthy donors. Germline CDR1 SGHVS, CDR2 FNYEAQ. The V gene end was trimmed by 0 bases and the J gene end by 0 bases; junction bases not matched to a gene: 1. This CDR3 comprises 15 residues. PCR was performed using 60 Vbeta and 13 Jbeta primers. The assay was immunoSEQ multiplex PCR, and TCRdb's table has in-frame clones only and misses some. The table shows 170,000 or so clones, with around 74% occurring only once. The chain combines TRBV7-6 with TRBJ1-1; TRBD1 matches 7 bases. This TCR was recovered from a woman in her twenties or thirties in good health and CMV-seronegative. Sequencing was done on a sample of PBMCs. This chain's CDR3 is CASSLATGLNTEAFF. The CDR3 DNA reads TGTGCCAGCAGCTTAGCGACAGGGTTGAACACTGAAGCTTTCTTT. The full variable domain, its missing parts supplied by reference TRBV7-6 and TRBJ1-1, is GAGVSQSPRYKVTKRGQDVALRCDPISGHVSLYWYRQALGQGPEFLTYFNYEAQQDKSGLPNDRFSAERPEGSISTLTIQRTEQRDSAMYRCASSLATGLNTEAFFGQGTRLTVV.